The clone carrying this T cell receptor beta chain was counted ten times or more. Its antigen remains unknown. This sample stems from a study of T-cell memory formation after mild COVID-19. Study in general: Across donors, TCR clusters were largely donor specific. Broader study findings: Clones contracting day 15 to 85 were balanced CD4/CD8; later expanders leaned CD4+. Memory cells collected pre-infection included some clones that later responded, suggesting cross-reactive memory joined.

The TCR alpha and TCR beta cDNA libraries, bearing sample barcodes and UMIs, were generated by 5'RACE using constant-segment primers. MiXCR, run by TCRdb on the 5' RACE reads, gives a single entry per CDR3 protein. This repertoire shows 350,000 to 500,000 distinct CDR3 sequences, roughly 17% found once; its top ten account for about a fifth. CDR3 length: 13 residues. The germline V and J ends were trimmed by 0 bases and 1 base, with 6 bases remaining between them. CDR1 is DFQATT and CDR2 is SNEGSKA in the germline V gene (reference sequence). The sequenced sample was PBMCs or a T cell subset sorted from them (not recorded which). The origin of this receptor is a man aged 18 to 29 who had mild COVID-19 (a few samples of this study predate the infection). Cell type and time point are not known. The chain uses TRBV20-1 and TRBJ2-5, with D possibly being TRBD1 or TRBD2 (5 bases each). CDR3 DNA: TGCAGTGCTAGAGATGGGACCCAAGAGACCCAGTACTTC. Residues: CSARDGTQETQYF.